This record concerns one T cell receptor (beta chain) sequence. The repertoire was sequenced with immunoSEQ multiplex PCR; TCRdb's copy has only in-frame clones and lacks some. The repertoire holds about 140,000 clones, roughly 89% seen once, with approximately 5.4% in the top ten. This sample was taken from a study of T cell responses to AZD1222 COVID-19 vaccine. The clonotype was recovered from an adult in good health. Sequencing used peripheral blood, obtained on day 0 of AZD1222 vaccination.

This CDR3 reads CASSLGHRGADNSPLHF. The CDR3 DNA follows: TGTGCCAGCAGCTTAGGACACAGGGGCGCGGATAATTCACCCCTCCACTTT. The chain combines TRBV7-8 with TRBJ1-6; 7 positions agree with TRBD1. J was trimmed by 5 bases and V by 1 base; bases with no gene match: 8. From germline, CDR1 is SGHVS and CDR2 FQNEAQ. The CDR3 extends over 17 amino acids. Filled out from reference TRBV7-8 and TRBJ1-6, the complete variable domain reads GAGVSQSPRYKVAKRGQDVALRCDPISGHVSLFWYQQALGQGPEFLTYFQNEAQLDKSGLPSDRFFAERPEGSVSTLKIQRTQQEDSAVYLCASSLGHRGADNSPLHFGNGTRLTVT.